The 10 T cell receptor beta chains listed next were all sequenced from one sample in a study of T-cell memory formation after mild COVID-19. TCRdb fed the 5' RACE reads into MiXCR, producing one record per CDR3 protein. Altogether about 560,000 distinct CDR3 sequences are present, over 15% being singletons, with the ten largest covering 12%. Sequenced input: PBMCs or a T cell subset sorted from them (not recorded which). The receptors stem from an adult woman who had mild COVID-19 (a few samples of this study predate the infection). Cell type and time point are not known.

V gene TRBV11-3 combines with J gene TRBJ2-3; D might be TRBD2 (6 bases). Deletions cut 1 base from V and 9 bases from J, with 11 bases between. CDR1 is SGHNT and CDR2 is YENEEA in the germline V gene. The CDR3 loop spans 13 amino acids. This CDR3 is CASSLGAGGTQYF. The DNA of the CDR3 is TGTGCCAGCAGCTTAGGGGCCGGAGGGACGCAGTATTTT.

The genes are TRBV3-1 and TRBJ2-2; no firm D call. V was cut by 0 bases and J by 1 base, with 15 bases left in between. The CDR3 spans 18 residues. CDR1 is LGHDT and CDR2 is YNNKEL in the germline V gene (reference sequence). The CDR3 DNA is TGTGCCAGCAGCCAAGACTATAGGCCCCCCCAGAACACCGGGGAGCTGTTTTTT. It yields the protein CASSQDYRPPQNTGELFF. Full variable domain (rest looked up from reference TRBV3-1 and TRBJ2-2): DTAVSQTPKYLVTQMGNDKSIKCEQNLGHDTMYWYKQDSKKFLKIMFSYNNKELIINETVPNRFSPKSPDKAHLNLHINSLELGDSAVYFCASSQDYRPPQNTGELFFGEGSRLTVL.

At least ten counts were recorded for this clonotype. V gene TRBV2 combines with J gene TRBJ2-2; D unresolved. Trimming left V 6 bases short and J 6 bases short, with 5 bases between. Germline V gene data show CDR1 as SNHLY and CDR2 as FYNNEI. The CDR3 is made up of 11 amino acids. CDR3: CASRAPGELFF. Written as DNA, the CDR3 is TGTGCCAGCAGAGCGCCCGGGGAGCTGTTTTTT.

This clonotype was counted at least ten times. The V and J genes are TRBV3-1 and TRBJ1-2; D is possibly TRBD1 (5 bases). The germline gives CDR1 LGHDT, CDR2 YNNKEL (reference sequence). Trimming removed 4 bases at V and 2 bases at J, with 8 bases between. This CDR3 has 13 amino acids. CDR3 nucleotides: TGTGCCAGCAGCCCCCAGGGCAACTATGGCTACACCTTC. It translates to CASSPQGNYGYTF.

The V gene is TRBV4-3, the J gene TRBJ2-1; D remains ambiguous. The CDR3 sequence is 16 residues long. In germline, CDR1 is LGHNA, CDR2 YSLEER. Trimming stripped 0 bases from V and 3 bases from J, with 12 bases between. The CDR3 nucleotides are TGCGCCAGCAGCCAAGAGTTTCACGACGGCTACAATGAGCAGTTCTTC. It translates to CASSQEFHDGYNEQFF.

The CDR3: CSVGGDRSNQPQHF. In nucleotides, the CDR3 is TGCAGCGTGGGAGGGGACCGAAGCAATCAGCCCCAGCATTTT. The V gene is TRBV29-1, the J gene TRBJ1-5, with D possibly TRBD1 on 5 matching bases. Trimming took off 6 bases at V and 1 base at J, with 13 bases between the two ends. Germline V lookup: CDR1 SQVTM, CDR2 ANQGSEA. The CDR3 is 14 residues long.

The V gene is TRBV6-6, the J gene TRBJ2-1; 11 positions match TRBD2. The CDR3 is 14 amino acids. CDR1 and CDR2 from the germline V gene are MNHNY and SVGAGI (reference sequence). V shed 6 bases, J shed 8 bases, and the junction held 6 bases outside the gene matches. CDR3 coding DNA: TGTGCCAGCAGCGTAGCGGGAGGGGAGTATGAGCAGTTCTTC. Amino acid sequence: CASSVAGGEYEQFF.

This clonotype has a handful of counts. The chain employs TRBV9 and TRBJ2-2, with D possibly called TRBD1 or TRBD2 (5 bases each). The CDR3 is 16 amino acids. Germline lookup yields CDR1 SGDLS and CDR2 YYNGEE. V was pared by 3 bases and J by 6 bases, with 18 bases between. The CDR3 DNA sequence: TGTGCCAGCAGCGGCTCCGGCGTTGGGGGTCCCGGGGAGCTGTTTTTT. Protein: CASSGSGVGGPGELFF.

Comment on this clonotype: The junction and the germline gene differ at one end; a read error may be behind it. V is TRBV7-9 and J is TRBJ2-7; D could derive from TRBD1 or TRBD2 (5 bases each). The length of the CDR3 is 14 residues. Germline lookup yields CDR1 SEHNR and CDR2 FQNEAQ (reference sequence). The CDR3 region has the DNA TGTTCCAGCACCTGGGACGGAACGCCCTACGAGCAGTACTTC. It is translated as CSSTWDGTPYEQYF.

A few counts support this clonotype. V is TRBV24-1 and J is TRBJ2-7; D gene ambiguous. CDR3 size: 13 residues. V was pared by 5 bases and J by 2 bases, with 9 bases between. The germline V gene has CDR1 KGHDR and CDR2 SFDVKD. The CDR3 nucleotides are TGTGCCACCAGTGCCGCCAGAACCTACGAGCAGTACTTC. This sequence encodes CATSAARTYEQYF.